The entry below gives a single T cell receptor (beta chain) sequence along with its context. The antigen is not known. The sample belongs to a study of cytomegalovirus exposure and HLA in healthy donors. Trimming pared 4 bases from V and 8 bases from J, leaving 17 bases between. CDR1 and CDR2 (germline): MNHEY, SVGAGI. This CDR3 comprises 15 residues. PCR involved 60 Vbeta and 13 Jbeta primers. Measured with immunoSEQ multiplex PCR; TCRdb has only the in-frame clones, and not every one. The sample lists 150,000 to 200,000 clones, approximately 79% occurring once. Findings and limits, study-wide: High sensitivity and specificity were reportedly achieved when the classifier diagnosed cytomegalovirus status. Highly shared sequence variants in one cluster were likely a sequencing artifact. Several top significant clusters appeared, in a later analysis, to be linked to common viral pathogens.

At the time of sampling, donors were nominally healthy, though unrecorded immune exposures were likely. The sequence was collected from a man aged 40-49 years in good health and CMV-seropositive. The chain is built from TRBV6-5 and TRBJ1-4, with a tentative D call TRBD1 (5 bases). The source material was PBMCs. The CDR3 region has the DNA TGTGCCAGCAGTTCCCCGGGAGGGGACGGAGAAAAACTGTTTTTT. Its translation is CASSSPGGDGEKLFF.